A single sample gave rise to the 25 T cell receptor beta chains below, sequenced in a study of cytomegalovirus exposure and HLA in healthy donors. PCR used 60 Vbeta primers and 13 Jbeta primers. Generated by immunoSEQ multiplex PCR, the TCRdb table keeps only in-frame clones and is missing some. Counted here are 150,000 to 180,000 clones, more than 75% occurring once; the ten biggest clones make up over 6%. The source material was PBMCs. The receptor set was obtained from a man aged 30 to 39 in good health and CMV-seropositive.

This clone has only a few counts. The chain joins TRBV28 to TRBJ1-3, with 8 nucleotides matching TRBD1. The germline gives CDR1 MDHEN, CDR2 SYDVKM. V shed 3 bases and J 4 bases; nucleotides not matched to a gene: 5. The CDR3 has 15 residues. CDR3 residues: CASSFLPGGGNTIYF. DNA of the CDR3: TGTGCCAGCAGTTTCCTTCCAGGGGGCGGAAACACCATATATTTT.

The chain combines TRBV5-1 with TRBJ2-1, with D maybe TRBD2 (6 bases). V was shortened by 1 base and J by 5 bases, with 13 bases between the two germline ends. The CDR3 is made up of 15 amino acids. Germline assignment: CDR1 SGHRS and CDR2 YFSETQ. The CDR3 DNA reads as TGCGCCAGCAGCTTGTGGGGAGGTGGGAACAATGAGCAGTTCTTC. It encodes CASSLWGGGNNEQFF.

This rearrangement joins TRBV27 to TRBJ1-2, with 8 bases identical to TRBD1. CDR1 and CDR2 (germline): MNHEY, SMNVEV (reference sequence). This CDR3 contains 15 residues. The V and J ends lost 4 bases and 4 bases, in that order; junction bases with no gene match: 8. The CDR3 nucleotides read TGTGCCAGCAGTTCCAGGGGGCTCGGGACCTATGGCTACACCTTC. It translates to CASSSRGLGTYGYTF.

This clone was recorded only once. This chain connects TRBV30 to TRBJ1-1; 9 bases are a match to TRBD1. The CDR3 consists of 14 residues. Trimming at V came to 4 bases and at J to 9 bases, leaving 12 bases not matched to a gene. Germline CDR1 is GTSNPN and CDR2 is SVGIG (reference sequence). The CDR3 loop is CAWNGGTGSFQAFF. CDR3 in DNA: TGTGCCTGGAATGGCGGGACAGGGTCTTTTCAAGCTTTCTTT.

Only a few counts were recorded for this clone. The chain links TRBV6-5 to TRBJ1-1; no clear D gene. Looked up from germline, CDR1 is MNHEY and CDR2 is SVGAGI. V lost 5 bases and J lost 1, with 8 bases in between. The CDR3 length is 13 residues. The CDR3 here is CASSVERNTEAFF. As DNA, the CDR3 is TGTGCCAGCAGTGTAGAGCGGAACACTGAAGCTTTCTTT.

This clone was seen just once. This sequence joins TRBV7-2 and TRBJ1-4, with D perhaps TRBD1 (5 bases). Germline V lookup: CDR1 SGHTA, CDR2 FQGNSA. V gave up 1 base and J gave up 8 bases, with 14 bases separating them. This CDR3 has 15 residues. For the CDR3, the DNA is TGTGCCAGCAGCTTAGGAAGGGGTGGAGGGGAAAAACTGTTTTTT. It is translated as CASSLGRGGGEKLFF.

V and J are TRBV4-1 and TRBJ1-1; D gene uncertain. V lost 4 bases and J lost 0, with 12 bases in between. This CDR3 has 15 residues. CDR1 and CDR2 (germline): MGHRA, YSYEKL. The CDR3 DNA reads as TGCGCCAGCAGCCCCCAACAAGGAGTGAACACTGAAGCTTTCTTT. The encoded protein is CASSPQQGVNTEAFF.

The rearrangement uses TRBV7-9 and TRBJ2-3, with 7 bases aligning to TRBD2. The CDR3 runs 17 residues. Germline V gene lookup returns CDR1 SEHNR and CDR2 FQNEAQ (reference sequence). V trimming: 5 bases; J trimming: 0 bases; junction bases outside the gene matches: 11. This CDR3 reads CASSPPGGGGSTDTQYF. CDR3 sequence (DNA): TGTGCCAGCAGCCCGCCGGGGGGAGGCGGAAGCACAGATACGCAGTATTTT.

V gene TRBV30 combines with J gene TRBJ1-1; maybe TRBD1 (6 bases). The CDR3 has 11 residues. Trimming pared 5 bases from V and 7 bases from J, leaving 11 bases between. The V gene's germline CDR1 is GTSNPN and CDR2 SVGIG (reference sequence). CDR3 bases: TGTGCCTGGGCCCGACAGGTTGAAGCTTTCTTT. Residues: CAWARQVEAFF.

The V and J genes are TRBV19 and TRBJ1-6, with 8 bases lining up with TRBD1. This CDR3 has 14 residues. Germline CDR1 reads LNHDA; CDR2 reads SQIVND (reference sequence). CDR3 loop: CLSGPTGDNSPLHF. DNA for the CDR3: TGTTTATCTGGCCCGACAGGGGATAATTCACCCCTCCACTTT.

The rearrangement uses TRBV7-8 and TRBJ1-1; a possible D gene is TRBD1 (5 bases). The CDR3 runs 13 residues. Per the germline V gene, CDR1 is SGHVS and CDR2 is FQNEAQ. Trimming cost V 2 bases and J 6 bases, with 10 bases left between them. The CDR3 sequence is CASSLYRSAEAFF. CDR3 coding DNA: TGTGCCAGCAGCTTATACAGGAGCGCTGAAGCTTTCTTT. The full variable domain, rest sourced from reference TRBV7-8 and TRBJ1-1, is GAGVSQSPRYKVAKRGQDVALRCDPISGHVSLFWYQQALGQGPEFLTYFQNEAQLDKSGLPSDRFFAERPEGSVSTLKIQRTQQEDSAVYLCASSLYRSAEAFFGQGTRLTVV.

This chain connects TRBV5-6 to TRBJ1-2; possible D gene TRBD1, 5 bases. The ends were cut back, 4 bases at V and 3 bases at J, with 13 bases in the middle. CDR1 and CDR2 (germline): SGHDT, YYEEEE. This CDR3 has 14 amino acids. CDR3 nucleotides: TGTGCCAGCAGCGCCAGGGTAGGCTACTATGGCTACACCTTC. Its translation: CASSARVGYYGYTF.

The genes are TRBV19 and TRBJ2-7; weak D call: TRBD2 (5 bases). Germline assignment: CDR1 LNHDA and CDR2 SQIVND (reference sequence). Trimming pared 4 bases from V and 9 bases from J, leaving 28 bases between. CDR3 length equals 17 residues. The CDR3 reads CASSTRVGPGDPRGQYF. The CDR3 DNA follows: TGTGCCAGTAGTACTCGGGTTGGCCCGGGCGATCCACGGGGGCAGTACTTC. Full variable domain (outside the CDR3, taken from reference TRBV19 and TRBJ2-7): DGGITQSPKYLFRKEGQNVTLSCEQNLNHDAMYWYRQDPGQGLRLIYYSQIVNDFQKGDIAEGYSVSREKKESFPLTVTSAQKNPTAFYLCASSTRVGPGDPRGQYFGPGTRLTVT.

The chain has TRBV4-2 and TRBJ2-3, with TRBD1 matching over 9 bases. The CDR3 runs to 14 residues. With V trimmed by 5 bases and J by 3 bases, 3 bases remained unmatched. CDR1 and CDR2 from the germline V gene are LGHNA and YNFKEQ. The CDR3 sequence is CASSGQGTTDTQYF. The CDR3 DNA is TGTGCCAGCAGCGGACAGGGGACTACAGATACGCAGTATTTT.

The chain carries TRBV15 and TRBJ2-1; perhaps TRBD2 as D (5 bases). This CDR3 comprises 15 residues. The germline CDR1 and CDR2 sequences are LNHNV and YYDKDF (reference sequence). The V end lost 0 bases, the J end lost 9 bases, and 15 bases lay between the germline ends. In nucleotides, the CDR3 is TGTGCCACCAGCAGAGACCGAATCAGCGGAGGTGAGCAGTTCTTC. Translation gives CATSRDRISGGEQFF.

This sequence joins TRBV28 and TRBJ1-4; D call uncertain. V shed 4 bases and J shed 0 bases, with 12 bases lying between them. CDR1 MDHEN and CDR2 SYDVKM come from the germline V gene. CDR3 size: 16 residues. DNA for the CDR3: TGTGCCAGCAGTTCCCTCCTCGTTGCAACTAATGAAAAACTGTTTTTT. Encoded protein: CASSSLLVATNEKLFF.

In its sample, this clone was seen a few times. J is TRBJ2-3 and V is TRBV9, with D unresolved. In germline, CDR1 is SGDLS, CDR2 YYNGEE. This CDR3 spans 15 amino acids. V lost 0 bases and J lost 2, with 10 bases in between. CDR3 region: CASSVGSLSTDTQYF. CDR3 in DNA: TGTGCCAGCAGCGTAGGGTCACTCTCCACAGATACGCAGTATTTT.

V gene TRBV4-1 combines with J gene TRBJ2-6; maybe TRBD1 (6 bases). The CDR3 is 16 amino acids. From germline, CDR1 is MGHRA and CDR2 YSYEKL. V lost 3 bases and J lost 4, with 13 bases in between. The DNA for the CDR3 is TGCGCCAGCAGCCAGGAACCCGGGACAGGGGCCAACGTCCTGACTTTC. It encodes CASSQEPGTGANVLTF.

This clone was detected a few times. The J gene is TRBJ2-5, the V gene TRBV6-5; D is possibly TRBD1 (7 bases). The CDR3 spans 15 residues. From germline, CDR1 is MNHEY and CDR2 SVGAGI. Trimming cost V 5 bases and J 3 bases, with 16 bases left between them. The DNA for the CDR3 is TGTGCCAGCAGTCAGGAGGGACAGCCGAAAGAGACCCAGTACTTC. The encoded protein is CASSQEGQPKETQYF.

The count of this clone is one. The genes are TRBV28 and TRBJ2-2, with 11 positions matching TRBD2. Per the germline V gene, CDR1 is MDHEN and CDR2 is SYDVKM. The V segment lost 8 bases and the J segment 6 bases; nucleotides outside the gene matches: 8. This CDR3 comprises 15 residues. The DNA for the CDR3 is TGTGCCAGCTCACCACTAGCGGGAGTTGCCGGGGAGCTGTTTTTT. It encodes CASSPLAGVAGELFF.

This clone was counted between two and nine times. CDR3 residues: CASSPRGAYEQYF. The CDR3 coding sequence is TGTGCCAGCAGCCCCAGGGGAGCCTACGAGCAGTACTTC. This chain uses TRBV27 with TRBJ2-7, with a tentative D call TRBD1 (6 bases). The CDR3 has 13 amino acids. V shed 6 bases and J shed 2 bases, with 11 bases lying between them. Germline-derived CDR1 and CDR2 are MNHEY and SMNVEV (reference sequence).

The rearrangement joins TRBV18 to TRBJ2-3; 10 nucleotides match TRBD2. Germline V lookup: CDR1 KGHSH, CDR2 LQKENI. J gave up 5 bases and V 3 bases, and 5 bases lay outside the gene matches. The CDR3 is 15 amino acids. The chain's CDR3 is CASSPSSGSIDTQYF. For the CDR3, the DNA is TGTGCCAGCTCACCCTCTAGCGGGAGTATAGATACGCAGTATTTT.

The V and J genes are TRBV28 and TRBJ1-3; D is possibly TRBD1 (5 bases). The CDR3 has 15 amino acids. Trimming removed 7 bases at V and 4 bases at J, with 17 bases between. Germline V gene data show CDR1 as MDHEN and CDR2 as SYDVKM. CDR3 sequence: CASNLASGGGNTIYF. The DNA for the CDR3 is TGTGCCAGCAATTTGGCCTCCGGGGGGGGAAACACCATATATTTT.

The gene calls are TRBV6-4 and TRBJ2-5; TRBD1 might be the D (6 bases). Germline V gives CDR1 MRHNA, CDR2 SNTAGT. V was shortened by 3 bases and J by 5 bases, with 10 bases between the two germline ends. CDR3 length: 13 amino acids. CDR3 in amino acids: CASSEITGETQYF. CDR3 DNA sequence: TGTGCCAGCAGTGAAATCACAGGGGAGACCCAGTACTTC.

The count of this clone is one. The chain combines TRBV5-4 with TRBJ1-6; 7 nucleotides match TRBD1. The V gene end was trimmed by 4 bases and the J gene end by 8 bases; junction bases not matched to a gene: 9. CDR3 length equals 15 residues. The germline V gene has CDR1 SGHNT and CDR2 YYREEE (reference sequence). This chain's CDR3 is CASSDRQGEDSPLHF. The CDR3 nucleotides are TGTGCCAGCAGCGATCGACAGGGCGAGGATTCACCCCTCCACTTT.